This T cell receptor (beta chain) was retrieved from a study of blood T cell repertoires in COVID-19. The table came from immunoSEQ multiplex PCR; TCRdb's copy has only in-frame clones and leaves some out. The table shows about 120,000 clones, with over 75% occurring only once. The junction had 3 bases not matched to a gene; V was cut back by 2 bases and J by 5 bases. Germline CDR1 and CDR2: SGDLS and YYNGEE. CDR3 length equals 14 residues. The chain uses TRBV9 and TRBJ1-1; 10 bases line up with TRBD1. The sequence came from a man between 45 and 60 years old with acute or convalescent COVID-19. The sample comprised peripheral blood. CDR3 residues: CASSVGTGVTEAFF. In DNA, the CDR3 is TGTGCCAGCAGCGTGGGGACAGGGGTAACTGAAGCTTTCTTT.